This entry features one T cell receptor (beta chain) sequence. It lacks a known antigen. Qualities for individual bases were not recorded, and no much larger clone is one base off. PBMCs were isolated by Ficoll-Paque density gradient centrifugation. This sample stems from a study of T-cell memory formation after mild COVID-19 (dated by TCRdb to 2020 to 2023). About the study as a whole: Most TCR sequence clusters were specific to one of the two donors. In two donors, T-cell clones that expanded and contracted after mild COVID-19 were tracked by sequencing TCRalpha and TCRbeta repertoires over time. The cohort was made up of two young adult volunteers, one female and one male, who were previously healthy.

What the research found in general, with its limitations: The detection of some responding clones in pre-infection memory suggests that pre-existing cross-reactive memory T cells joined the SARS-CoV-2 response. From day 15 to 85, contracting clones showed balanced CD4/CD8 phenotypes, whereas a second wave of clones that expanded from day 15 to 37 leaned towards CD4+. Contracting CD4+ clones were located mainly in the CM and EM memory subsets, whereas CD8+ clones were found to be enriched in EMRA. SARS-CoV-2 specificity was not confirmed for the second-wave clones peaking on day 37. Only two mild cases were covered in the study, and larger cohorts including severe cases with pre-infection samples were considered necessary.

There are 12 amino acids in the CDR3, from cysteine to phenylalanine inclusive. Of all the DNA, just the CDR3 is kept, 36 bases in frame from base 1. V is pruned by 3 bases and J by 5 bases, leaving 1 base of the junction without a gene match. According to the germline V gene, CDR1 reads MGHRA and CDR2 reads YSYEKL. The sequencing machine was an Illumina NovaSeq 6000. Using 5'RACE with constant-segment primers, TCRalpha and TCRbeta cDNA libraries were constructed, with sample barcodes and unique molecular identifiers added in the process. Trizol reagent was used to extract RNA from every sample. Libraries were amplified in two PCR steps, with a second sample barcode and Illumina TruSeq adapters added in the second step. Libraries were sequenced on an Illumina NovaSeq with 2 x 150 bp paired-end reads. The original methods were these. Reads were demultiplexed and collapsed into UMI-guided consensus sequences with migec v1.2.7. Using mixcr v2.1.11, UMI consensuses were aligned to TRA and TRB V and J templates and then assembled into clonotypes. Expanded or contracted clonotypes were those called significant by both edgeR and NoisET, with noise models trained on biological replicates. For edgeR calls, the cutoffs were a false discovery rate-adjusted p below 0.01 and a log2 fold-change threshold of 1. As an exploratory analysis of dynamics, max-normalized trajectories of the 1000 most abundant clonotypes were examined by PCA with hierarchical clustering. Separately sequenced CD4+ and CD8+ repertoires were used to assign the CD4 or CD8 phenotype of responding clones. The public reads were reprocessed in TCRdb via fastp at Q25 and MiXCR, keeping in-frame beta chains. Every CDR3 protein is listed once, alongside the most common genes and DNA of its rows. TCRdb, not the original authors, processed these V and J calls. Here the sample has approximately 100,000 distinct CDR3 sequences; approximately 15% occur a single time. Around 28% of the sample belongs to the ten largest clones.

The material sequenced was PBMCs or a T cell subset sorted from them (not recorded which). This clonotype was sampled from an adult woman who had mild COVID-19 (a few samples of this study predate the infection). The sample titles of this study are shuffled in the database, so cell type and time point are left out; the donor was told from shared clones. Recombination connected TRBV4-1 to TRBJ2-7; 7 of the junction bases match TRBD1. CDR3 protein: CASSQQGDEQYF. The bases are TGCGCCAGCAGCCAGCAGGGGGACGAGCAGTACTTC.